These 31 T cell receptor beta chains were all obtained from the same sample, sequenced in a study of blood T cells in healthy people across ages. A second PCR of about 7 to 11 cycles used a sample-barcoded 5' primer and a J-beta primer mix. TCRdb fed the 5' RACE reads into MiXCR, producing one record per CDR3 protein. The sample includes about 1.6 million distinct CDR3 sequences, roughly a third of them seen just once. Specimen: blood. Source of these receptors: a woman in her twenties or thirties in good health.

J is TRBJ1-2 and V is TRBV28; D not certain. From germline, CDR1 is MDHEN and CDR2 SYDVKM. V lost 6 bases, J lost 5 bases, and 10 bases lay in between. The CDR3 is 12 amino acids. CDR3 residues: CASRGSRYGYTF. The CDR3 nucleotides read TGTGCCAGCAGGGGATCTCGTTATGGCTACACCTTC.

This clonotype came up a few times. V and J are TRBV14 and TRBJ2-7; TRBD1 might be the D (6 bases). The CDR3 has 17 residues. V was trimmed by 1 base and J by 2 bases, leaving 18 bases between them. Per the germline V gene, CDR1 is SGHDN and CDR2 is FVKESK. The CDR3 DNA is TGTGCCAGCAGCCAAGTGCTCACAGGGTTTCGCGCCTACGAGCAGTACTTC. As protein: CASSQVLTGFRAYEQYF.

The rearrangement links TRBV7-3 to TRBJ2-2; 7 positions match TRBD2. After removal of 1 base from V and 2 bases from J, the junction contained 4 bases not matched to a gene. CDR1 SGHTA and CDR2 FQGTGA come from the germline V gene. CDR3 length: 16 amino acids. CDR3 coding DNA: TGTGCCAGCAGCTTAAACGCGGGAGCAAACACCGGGGAGCTGTTTTTT. This encodes CASSLNAGANTGELFF.

The chain employs TRBV4-2 and TRBJ2-2, with 7 bases that match TRBD1. Trimming removed 4 bases from V and 6 bases from J; junction bases left unmatched: 5. The CDR3 totals 14 residues. Germline assignment: CDR1 LGHNA and CDR2 YNFKEQ. CDR3 region: CASSRTGAPGELFF. CDR3 nucleotide sequence: TGTGCCAGCAGCCGCACAGGGGCCCCCGGGGAGCTGTTTTTT.

The chain couples TRBV20-1 to TRBJ2-1; D ambiguous. CDR1 and CDR2 from the germline V gene are DFQATT and SNEGSKA (reference sequence). With 2 bases removed from V and 7 bases from J, the gap between germline ends came to 12 bases. This CDR3 region has 13 residues. The chain's CDR3 is CSARKPKKNEQFF. The CDR3, as DNA: TGCAGTGCTAGAAAACCAAAGAAGAATGAGCAGTTCTTC.

This clonotype was observed a handful of times. This rearrangement joins TRBV4-1 to TRBJ2-1; 11 nucleotides match TRBD2. V shed 0 bases and J 2 bases; nucleotides not matched to a gene: 3. The CDR3 is 17 amino acids. Per the germline V gene, CDR1 is MGHRA and CDR2 is YSYEKL. This CDR3 reads CASSQEGSGRAYNEQFF. The CDR3 DNA is TGCGCCAGCAGCCAAGAGGGTAGCGGGAGGGCCTACAATGAGCAGTTCTTC.

This clonotype was seen a single time. The rearrangement links TRBV7-9 to TRBJ2-5; the match to TRBD1 covers 10 bases. V shed 5 bases, J shed 5 bases, and the junction held 8 bases outside the gene matches. This CDR3 spans 15 amino acids. Germline V gene lookup returns CDR1 SEHNR and CDR2 FQNEAQ (reference sequence). Here the CDR3 reads CASSPDRGRLETQYF. CDR3 bases: TGTGCCAGCAGCCCCGACAGGGGGCGGTTGGAGACCCAGTACTTC.

This clonotype was counted only a few times. The genes are TRBV24-1 and TRBJ2-1, with D possibly called TRBD1 or TRBD2 (5 bases each). The CDR3 length is 15 residues. V was pared by 5 bases and J by 7 bases, with 17 bases between. The germline CDR1 and CDR2 sequences are KGHDR and SFDVKD. CDR3: CATSAPQGDRNEQFF. For the CDR3, the DNA is TGTGCCACCAGTGCTCCCCAGGGAGATAGGAATGAGCAGTTCTTC.

The rearrangement uses TRBV6-1 and TRBJ2-1, with D hard to call. The CDR3 contains 14 residues. The germline V gene has CDR1 MNHNS and CDR2 SASEGT. Trimming pared 8 bases from V and 2 bases from J, leaving 13 bases between. This CDR3 reads CASGSVSAYNEQFF. As DNA, the CDR3 is TGTGCCAGCGGGTCGGTATCCGCCTACAATGAGCAGTTCTTC.

The sample holds a few counts of this clonotype. One junction end does not reproduce the germline sequence, and a read error may be involved. The V gene is TRBV6-1, the J gene TRBJ2-5; D tentatively reads TRBD1 or TRBD2 (6 bases each). CDR1 and CDR2 from the germline V gene are MNHNS and SASEGT. The CDR3 length is 13 residues. The CDR3 nucleotides are TGTGCCATCCGAGTGGGGGGCCAAGAGACTCAGTACTTC. It specifies CAIRVGGQETQYF.

The J gene is TRBJ2-1, the V gene TRBV4-1; tentatively, D is TRBD2 (5 bases). With 2 bases removed from V and 7 bases from J, the gap between germline ends came to 18 bases. CDR3 size: 16 residues. CDR1 is MGHRA, CDR2 YSYEKL, per germline. The CDR3 nucleotides read TGCGCCAGCAGCCAATCCCTTCCGGGGTCCGGGAATGAGCAGTTCTTC. It encodes CASSQSLPGSGNEQFF.

This clonotype was seen once. The chain is built from TRBV30 and TRBJ1-2, with D perhaps matching TRBD1 (5 bases). The CDR3 loop spans 16 amino acids. Trimming stripped 2 bases from V and 3 bases from J, with 19 bases between. Germline V gene data show CDR1 as GTSNPN and CDR2 as SVGIG (reference sequence). This CDR3 reads CAWSFPQTVGYYGYTF. In DNA, the CDR3 is TGTGCCTGGAGTTTCCCTCAGACAGTTGGGTACTATGGCTACACCTTC.

This chain joins TRBV7-2 and TRBJ2-7; TRBD2 matches at 8 bases. The DNA end lines up better with TRBJ2-5; the J call may be wrong. Germline V gives CDR1 SGHTA, CDR2 FQGNSA. This CDR3 comprises 13 residues. CDR3 in DNA: TGTGCCAGCAGCTTCGGGGGGGAGGTGACCCAGTACTTC. Encoded protein: CASSFGGEVTQYF.

This clonotype was found many times. This rearrangement joins TRBV6-1 to TRBJ2-3; no firm D call. Deletions cut 8 bases from V and 4 bases from J, with 16 bases between. The germline gives CDR1 MNHNS, CDR2 SASEGT. This CDR3 has 14 residues. The CDR3 nucleotides are TGTGCCAGCCGCCTCAAAGATGATGCAGATACGCAGTATTTT. Translating it yields CASRLKDDADTQYF.

The sample holds many counts of this clonotype. V is TRBV4-2 and J is TRBJ2-3; TRBD2 aligns across 9 bases. Per germline, CDR1 LGHNA and CDR2 YNFKEQ. The V segment lost 0 bases and the J segment 4 bases; nucleotides outside the gene matches: 8. The CDR3 loop spans 17 amino acids. CDR3 sequence (DNA): TGTGCCAGCAGCCAAGATCCAGTAGCGGGGGAGTCAGATACGCAGTATTTT. This encodes CASSQDPVAGESDTQYF.

A word on this clonotype: The germline gene is not matched at one end of the junction; a read error may be the cause. The genes are TRBV9 and TRBJ1-1, with D unclear. The CDR3 totals 13 residues. Per the germline V gene, CDR1 is SGDLS and CDR2 is YYNGEE. The DNA of the CDR3 is TGTGCCAGCAGCGTCCGAGGGAACGCTGAAGCTTTCTTT. It codes for CASSVRGNAEAFF.

As regards this clonotype: Its ends do not fully match the called genes, so a read error is possible. This rearrangement joins TRBV12-3 or TRBV12-4 to TRBJ1-2, with 8 bases that match TRBD1. The CDR3 has 15 residues. This CDR3 reads CAGSPSSGTGQYYTF. CDR3 DNA: TGTGCCGGCAGCCCCTCTTCCGGGACAGGCCAATACTACACCTTC.

Notes on this clonotype: A much larger clone sits a single nucleotide away, making a read error possible. The genes are TRBV20-1 and TRBJ2-7, with TRBD1 matching 9 bases. V was clipped by 0 bases and J by 1 base; unmatched bases: 4. CDR3 length: 15 residues. Germline CDR1 and CDR2: DFQATT and SNEGSKA (reference sequence). The CDR3 bases are TGCAGTGCTAGAGACTGGGACAGGGTATCCTACGAGCAGTACTTC. Translating it yields CSARDWDRVSYEQYF.

This clonotype was found a few times. The DNA for the CDR3 is TGTGCCAGCAGTGAGACCTATAGGGATCGGGACCAAAAGACCTACGAGCAGTACTTC. It specifies CASSETYRDRDQKTYEQYF. This chain links TRBV6-1 with TRBJ2-7; D possibly uses TRBD1 or TRBD2 (5 bases each). From germline, CDR1 is MNHNS and CDR2 SASEGT. The CDR3 is made up of 19 amino acids. The V gene lost 3 bases and the J gene lost 2 bases, with 26 bases spanning the gap.

This clonotype was counted a single time. V is TRBV20-1 and J is TRBJ2-7; D is undetermined. Trimming shortened V by 3 bases and J by 0 bases, and 12 bases separated the two germline ends. The CDR3 has 14 amino acids. Germline V gene lookup returns CDR1 DFQATT and CDR2 SNEGSKA (reference sequence). CDR3 residues: CSARGSLSSYEQYF. CDR3 DNA: TGCAGTGCTAGGGGGTCCCTAAGCTCCTACGAGCAGTACTTC.

Only a few counts were recorded for this clonotype. The chain links TRBV21-1 to TRBJ2-7; TRBD1, the table's D call, was not compared with the DNA. TRBV21-1 is an annotated pseudogene. The CDR3 is 16 amino acids. CDR3 sequence: CASSIETRDRVHEQYF. The CDR3 DNA reads as TGTGCCAGCAGCATAGAAACCCGGGACAGGGTACACGAGCAGTACTTC.

In this sample, this clonotype turned up a few times. The J gene is TRBJ2-1, the V gene TRBV7-7; D may be TRBD1 (5 bases). The CDR3 sequence is 13 residues long. CDR1 is SSHAT, CDR2 FNYEAQ, per germline (reference sequence). V dropped 5 bases and J dropped 9 bases, with 14 bases sitting between them. The CDR3 sequence is CASSDGPGIEQFF. Written as DNA, the CDR3 is TGTGCCAGCAGCGATGGGCCAGGGATTGAGCAGTTCTTC.

This rearrangement joins TRBV20-1 to TRBJ1-1; D not resolved. V lost 5 bases and J 1 base, leaving 17 bases between the germline ends. The CDR3 has 15 residues. The germline CDR1 and CDR2 sequences are DFQATT and SNEGSKA (reference sequence). The CDR3 DNA follows: TGCAGTGCTCCTCCGGTGGCAGAATGGAACACTGAAGCTTTCTTT. It specifies CSAPPVAEWNTEAFF.

This clonotype was counted only a few times. The V gene is TRBV7-9, the J gene TRBJ1-2; D possibly corresponds to TRBD1 (6 bases). The CDR3 is made up of 14 amino acids. V gave up 4 bases and J gave up 7 bases, with 16 bases separating them. The germline V gene has CDR1 SEHNR and CDR2 FQNEAQ (reference sequence). CDR3 residues: CASSSTTGGGGYTF. In DNA, the CDR3 is TGTGCCAGCAGCTCAACGACAGGTGGGGGTGGCTACACCTTC.

This clonotype has just one count. V and J are TRBV6-5 and TRBJ1-2, with D tentatively TRBD1 (5 bases). Germline V gene sequence: CDR1 MNHEY, CDR2 SVGAGI. The CDR3 consists of 12 residues. The V gene lost 9 bases and the J gene lost 4 bases, with 12 bases spanning the gap. This CDR3 is CASRKGLYGYTF. As DNA, the CDR3 is TGTGCCAGTCGTAAGGGACTCTATGGCTACACCTTC.

This chain joins TRBV5-1 and TRBJ2-3; a possible D gene is TRBD1 (5 bases). This CDR3 is built from 12 residues. Germline CDR1 is SGHRS and CDR2 is YFSETQ. The V gene lost 4 bases and the J gene lost 6 bases, with 9 bases spanning the gap. The CDR3 region is CASSQNRDTQYF. The CDR3 bases are TGCGCCAGCAGCCAGAACAGGGATACGCAGTATTTT.

This clonotype has more than one count but fewer than ten. The genes are TRBV6-1 and TRBJ2-7, with D tentatively TRBD2 (7 bases). Germline V lookup: CDR1 MNHNS, CDR2 SASEGT. The V end lost 6 bases, the J end lost 3 bases, and 18 bases lay between the germline ends. The CDR3 has 15 residues. This CDR3 reads CASSVDPGGVYEQYF. The CDR3, as DNA: TGTGCCAGCAGCGTCGATCCGGGGGGCGTCTACGAGCAGTACTTC.

J is TRBJ2-6 and V is TRBV7-8; D ambiguous. The V end was cut by 5 bases, the J end by 0 bases, with 8 bases between. Germline values: CDR1 SGHVS, CDR2 FQNEAQ. The CDR3 totals 15 residues. The CDR3, as DNA: TGTGCCAGCAGCATAGTGGACTCTGGGGCCAACGTCCTGACTTTC. Residues: CASSIVDSGANVLTF.

This rearrangement joins TRBV4-1 to TRBJ2-1; 8 nucleotides agree with TRBD1. The V gene end was trimmed by 4 bases and the J gene end by 11 bases; junction bases not matched to a gene: 10. The CDR3 has 14 residues. CDR1 and CDR2 (germline): MGHRA, YSYEKL. The CDR3 region has the DNA TGCGCCAGCAGCCCCCTGACAGGGGAAGGCAAGCAGTTCTTC. Protein: CASSPLTGEGKQFF.

This clonotype was picked up one time. This sequence may be a read error, since a much larger clone differs from it by one base. This chain uses TRBV6-1 with TRBJ2-3; D gene unclear. Germline V lookup: CDR1 MNHNS, CDR2 SASEGT. CDR3 length: 11 residues. CDR3 DNA: TGTGCCAGCACCCTAAAGGTCACGCGGTATTTT. Amino acid sequence: CASTLKVTRYF.

In the case of this clonotype: This may be a read error, as it is one base from a much larger clone. V usage is TRBV12-3 or TRBV12-4 and J usage is TRBJ2-1, with no clear D. Trimming removed 7 bases from V and 6 bases from J, with 10 bases in between. The length of the CDR3 is 12 residues. Here the CDR3 reads CASMDNRNEQFF. The CDR3 region has the DNA TGTGCCAGCATGGATAATCGCAATGAGCAGTTCTTC.